The next 17 T cell receptor beta chains were all read from a single sample in a study of blood T cell repertoires in COVID-19. Clones were sequenced by immunoSEQ multiplex PCR, and TCRdb holds only the in-frame ones, with some missing. The table includes approximately 240,000 clones, more than 65% detected once. Sequenced: peripheral blood. The receptors come from a middle-aged woman with active or convalescent COVID-19.

The chain is built from TRBV7-6 and TRBJ1-5, with D maybe TRBD1 (6 bases). V dropped 2 bases and J dropped 4 bases, with 18 bases sitting between them. Looked up from germline, CDR1 is SGHVS and CDR2 is FNYEAQ. The CDR3 has 17 residues. CDR3 DNA: TGTGCCAGCAGCTTATCGTCAGGGGCAGTCCCAAATCAGCCCCAGCATTTT. It translates to CASSLSSGAVPNQPQHF.

V gene TRBV18 combines with J gene TRBJ2-7; D is perhaps TRBD1 (6 bases). The CDR3 has 15 amino acids. V lost 2 bases to trimming and J lost 3 bases, with 14 bases between them. Germline CDR1 is KGHSH and CDR2 is LQKENI. The CDR3 reads CASSPTQGRRYEQYF. CDR3 DNA sequence: TGTGCCAGCTCACCAACGCAGGGGAGACGCTACGAGCAGTACTTC. Variable domain in full (rest from reference TRBV18 and TRBJ2-7): NAGVMQNPRHLVRRRGQEARLRCSPMKGHSHVYWYRQLPEEGLKFMVYLQKENIIDESGMPKERFSAEFPKEGPSILRIQQVVRGDSAAYFCASSPTQGRRYEQYFGPGTRLTVT.

This clone was recorded a few times. This rearrangement joins TRBV6-5 to TRBJ1-1, with a tentative D call TRBD1 (5 bases). This CDR3 contains 11 residues. V lost 4 bases and J 11 bases, leaving 11 bases between the germline ends. In germline, CDR1 is MNHEY, CDR2 SVGAGI. The DNA for the CDR3 is TGTGCCAGCAGTTCTCAGGGTTTGGCTTTCTTT. Its protein is CASSSQGLAFF.

This clone was detected only once. The chain recombines TRBV5-1 with TRBJ2-5, with D perhaps matching TRBD1 (6 bases). The V and J ends lost 2 bases and 5 bases respectively, with 10 bases between them. Germline CDR1 SGHRS, CDR2 YFSETQ. The CDR3 length is 13 residues. The CDR3 loop is CASSFTGKETQYF. CDR3 coding DNA: TGCGCCAGCAGCTTTACAGGGAAGGAGACCCAGTACTTC. Based on the CDR3 plus reference TRBV5-1 and TRBJ2-5, the full variable domain is KAGVTQTPRYLIKTRGQQVTLSCSPISGHRSVSWYQQTPGQGLQFLFEYFSETQRNKGNFPGRFSGRQFSNSRSEMNVSTLELGDSALYLCASSFTGKETQYFGPGTRLLVL.

The chain combines TRBV28 with TRBJ1-4; 9 bases fit TRBD1. The CDR3 covers 16 residues. Germline CDR1 and CDR2: MDHEN and SYDVKM. Unmatched junction bases numbered 8, after V lost 4 bases and J lost 5 bases. The CDR3 coding sequence is TGTGCCAGCAGTTCGAACCCGACAGGGGGGAATGAAAAACTGTTTTTT. Translated, it gives CASSSNPTGGNEKLFF.

CDR3 in amino acids: CASSLELAPYNEQFF. The CDR3 DNA sequence: TGTGCCAGCAGCTTAGAGCTAGCCCCGTACAATGAGCAGTTCTTC. The rearrangement links TRBV7-3 to TRBJ2-1, with D perhaps TRBD2 (5 bases). V dropped 2 bases and J dropped 4 bases, with 12 bases sitting between them. Germline values: CDR1 SGHTA, CDR2 FQGTGA. This CDR3 has 15 amino acids.

This clone was observed a handful of times. This sequence joins TRBV3-1 (or the pseudogene TRBV3-2) and TRBJ2-2, with TRBD2 as a possible D gene (5 bases). The CDR3 is 12 amino acids. V was trimmed by 6 bases and J by 7 bases, leaving 9 bases between them. Looked up from germline, CDR1 is LGHDT and CDR2 is YNNKEL (reference sequence). The CDR3 nucleotides read TGTGCCAGCAGGGAGGTTGGCGGGGAGCTGTTTTTT. It translates to CASREVGGELFF.

In this sample, this clone turned up a few times. The chain links TRBV29-1 to TRBJ1-1, with TRBD1 matching 8 bases. Germline V gives CDR1 SQVTM, CDR2 ANQGSEA. CDR3 length: 15 residues. After removal of 1 base from V and 3 bases from J, the junction contained 7 bases not matched to a gene. CDR3 DNA: TGCAGCGTTGAAGCCCTCGACAGGGGCTACACTGAAGCTTTCTTT. It translates to CSVEALDRGYTEAFF.

The V and J genes are TRBV19 and TRBJ1-1; 8 bases agree with TRBD1. The ends lost 6 bases at V and 7 bases at J; junction bases unmatched: 13. The CDR3 totals 15 residues. The V gene's germline CDR1 is LNHDA and CDR2 SQIVND (reference sequence). CDR3 DNA sequence: TGTGCCAGTAGCGACAGGGGAAAAGGGTTCAATGAAGCTTTCTTT. Protein product: CASSDRGKGFNEAFF.

The chain joins TRBV6-5 to TRBJ1-2; 7 nucleotides match TRBD1. Germline V lookup: CDR1 MNHEY, CDR2 SVGAGI. The CDR3 is 14 amino acids. After removal of 6 bases from V and 2 bases from J, the junction contained 6 bases not matched to a gene. CDR3 protein: CASRPGTANYGYTF. In nucleotides, the CDR3 is TGTGCCAGCAGGCCAGGGACAGCCAACTATGGCTACACCTTC.

This clone has only a few counts. The V and J genes are TRBV3-1 (or the pseudogene TRBV3-2) and TRBJ1-1, with D possibly matching TRBD1 (5 bases). Trimming removed 3 bases from V and 0 bases from J, with 11 bases in between. Germline values: CDR1 LGHDT, CDR2 YNNKEL (reference sequence). The CDR3 totals 15 residues. In DNA, the CDR3 is TGTGCCAGCAGCCAGGGGCTTACCTTGAACACTGAAGCTTTCTTT. Its protein is CASSQGLTLNTEAFF.

This chain links TRBV6-5 with TRBJ1-2; 8 positions agree with TRBD1. From germline, CDR1 is MNHEY and CDR2 SVGAGI. With 6 bases clipped from V and 8 bases from J, the junction kept 8 bases outside the gene matches. The CDR3 is 13 residues long. DNA for the CDR3: TGTGCCAGCAGGACGACAGGGGAAGGGGGCTACACCTTC. This gives the protein CASRTTGEGGYTF.

CDR3 residues: CASSTFGGMKEKLFF. The CDR3 DNA reads TGTGCCAGCAGCACTTTTGGAGGTATGAAAGAAAAACTGTTTTTT. The chain combines TRBV7-9 with TRBJ1-4; no firm D call. CDR1 and CDR2 from the germline V gene are SEHNR and FQNEAQ (reference sequence). The CDR3 has 15 amino acids. V was cut by 5 bases and J by 8 bases, with 18 bases left in between.

The V call is TRBV7-7, the J call TRBJ2-1, with D perhaps TRBD1 (5 bases). This CDR3 has 13 amino acids. Trimming took 1 base from V and 7 from J, leaving 8 bases between them. CDR1 SSHAT and CDR2 FNYEAQ come from the germline V gene (reference sequence). The DNA of the CDR3 is TGTGCCAGCAGCTTAGGCAGGGCAAATGAGCAGTTCTTC. Translated: CASSLGRANEQFF.

This clone was observed a single time. The rearrangement uses TRBV6-1 and TRBJ1-6, with TRBD1 matching over 8 bases. Losses at the gene ends were 4 bases for V and 0 bases for J; bases not matched to a gene: 5. Germline-derived CDR1 and CDR2 are MNHNS and SASEGT. The CDR3 has 17 amino acids. The CDR3 loop reads CASSGDRRSSYNSPLHF. For the CDR3, the DNA is TGTGCCAGCAGTGGGGACAGGAGGAGCTCCTATAATTCACCCCTCCACTTT.

This clone is a singleton in its sample. The rearrangement joins TRBV23-1 to TRBJ2-1; TRBD2 agrees at 12 bases. TRBV23-1 is classed as an ORF, of uncertain function. V gave up 6 bases and J gave up 0 bases; unmatched junction bases: 12. CDR3 length equals 19 residues. In DNA form, the CDR3 reads TGCGCCAGCAGCAAAGCCATGACTAGCGGGGGCCTCTCCTACAATGAGCAGTTCTTC. Residues: CASSKAMTSGGLSYNEQFF.

The chain uses TRBV4-1 and TRBJ2-5; D might be TRBD1 (6 bases). CDR1 is MGHRA and CDR2 is YSYEKL in the germline V gene. Trimming cost V 0 bases and J 2 bases, with 10 bases left between them. The CDR3 has 15 amino acids. Here the CDR3 DNA reads TGCGCCAGCAGCCAAGAGGTAACAGGGCAAGAGACCCAGTACTTC. Its translation is CASSQEVTGQETQYF.